This T cell receptor (beta chain) is drawn from a study of cytomegalovirus exposure and HLA in healthy donors. Germline V lookup: CDR1 MDHEN, CDR2 SYDVKM. The length of the CDR3 is 14 residues. V shed 3 bases, J shed 6 bases, and the junction held 8 bases outside the gene matches. As concerns this clone: As yet, its antigen is unknown.

The donors (healthy individuals) were bone marrow donors. General observations from the study: Later, an analysis found that common viral pathogens appeared to be linked with several of the most significant clusters. Because they were indistinguishable, some V segments, including TRBV6-2 and TRBV6-3, were excluded.

PCR amplification relied on 60 Vbeta primers (plus 13 Jbeta primers). Per the study methods: Later reanalysis found 80 million or so unique TCR beta chains, around 11 million of them shared. The data were produced by immunoSEQ multiplex PCR, yet TCRdb's version contains in-frame clones alone and is incomplete. That table gives V, J and clone size, and the DNA gave D and trimming. The data hold some 160,000 clones, with about 79% observed a single time. The chain uses TRBV28 and TRBJ2-7; 7 bases fit TRBD2. The TCR comes from a woman aged 25 to 45 in good health and CMV-seronegative. Material: PBMCs. The CDR3 DNA is TGTGCCAGCAGTTTTGGAGGACTAGTGGCCGAGCAGTACTTC. It specifies CASSFGGLVAEQYF.